This note documents a single TCR beta chain sequence. Its target is unknown. Primers for the PCR totalled 60 Vbeta and 13 Jbeta. Using immunoSEQ multiplex PCR, the repertoire was profiled, and TCRdb retains in-frame clones only, with some absent. Here the sample spans approximately 170,000 clones, about 80% being singletons. This sample stems from a study of cytomegalovirus exposure and HLA in healthy donors. Study-level points and caveats: The study found most TCR sequences rare, yet found some public TCRs in many donors.

This CDR3 has 14 amino acids. Germline-derived CDR1 and CDR2 are MNHNY and SVGAGI (reference sequence). Trimming took 2 bases from V and 6 from J, leaving 11 bases between them. V usage is TRBV6-6 and J usage is TRBJ1-5; TRBD1 might be the D (5 bases). This sequence was found in a man aged 35 to 55 in good health and CMV-seronegative. The material sequenced was PBMCs. Here the CDR3 DNA reads TGTGCCAGCAGTTACGGAGGGGTCGGTCAGCCCCAGCATTTT. This codes for CASSYGGVGQPQHF.